A selection of T cell receptor beta chains follows, all from one sample in a study of cytomegalovirus exposure and HLA in healthy donors. TCRdb keeps only in-frame clones here, not all; method: immunoSEQ multiplex PCR. There are some 170,000 clones in the sample; 80% occur only once, and 1.3% lies in the top ten. The material sequenced was PBMCs. These receptors all come from a woman aged 45 to 65 in good health and CMV-seronegative. Each CDR3 is given with its conserved first and last residue. The order of the fields is V gene, J gene, D gene, clone size, CDR3 DNA, CDR3 protein. The D gene is left open where the match is weak. The size field is filled for only some rows; it gives once, few, many or a size class.

v_gene: TRBV11-3
j_gene: TRBJ2-1
d_gene: TRBD1
abundance: -
CDR3nt: TGTGCCAGCAGCTTAAGGACAGGGGGGCGCAATGAGCAGTTCTTC
CDR3aa: CASSLRTGGRNEQFF

v_gene: TRBV7-2
j_gene: TRBJ2-7
d_gene: -
abundance: -
CDR3nt: TGTGCCAGCAGCTTCTCCGAGCAGTACTTC
CDR3aa: CASSFSEQYF

v_gene: TRBV19
j_gene: TRBJ2-3
d_gene: TRBD1
abundance: -
CDR3nt: TGTGCCAGTCGGAGGGGGACAGGCCAAAACACAGATACGCAGTATTTT
CDR3aa: CASRRGTGQNTDTQYF

v_gene: TRBV7-8
j_gene: TRBJ2-7
d_gene: TRBD2
abundance: -
CDR3nt: TGTGCCAGCAGCTTAAGCGCTAGCGGGGGTTACGAGCAGTACTTC
CDR3aa: CASSLSASGGYEQYF

v_gene: TRBV14
j_gene: TRBJ2-3
d_gene: TRBD2
abundance: -
CDR3nt: TGTGCCAGCAGCTCCCCCGGGACTAGCGGGGGGACTAGCACAGATACGCAGTATTTT
CDR3aa: CASSSPGTSGGTSTDTQYF

v_gene: TRBV2
j_gene: TRBJ2-5
d_gene: TRBD2
abundance: -
CDR3nt: TGTGCCAGCAGATACGGGACTAAGCAAGAGACCCAGTACTTC
CDR3aa: CASRYGTKQETQYF

v_gene: TRBV7-2
j_gene: TRBJ2-7
d_gene: -
abundance: -
CDR3nt: TGTGCCAGCAGCTTTACAGATTTTGGTCCCTACGAGCAGTACTTC
CDR3aa: CASSFTDFGPYEQYF

v_gene: TRBV18
j_gene: TRBJ2-2
d_gene: TRBD1
abundance: -
CDR3nt: TGTGCCAGCTCCCCCCATCGGGACAGGGGGACCGGGGAGCTGTTTTTT
CDR3aa: CASSPHRDRGTGELFF

v_gene: TRBV19
j_gene: TRBJ1-2
d_gene: -
abundance: -
CDR3nt: TGTGCCAGTAGTCCTGACACGAACTATGGCTACACCTTC
CDR3aa: CASSPDTNYGYTF

v_gene: TRBV9
j_gene: TRBJ2-3
d_gene: TRBD2
abundance: -
CDR3nt: TGTGCCAGCAGCGTAGGGACTAGAACTAGCACAGATACGCAGTATTTT
CDR3aa: CASSVGTRTSTDTQYF

v_gene: TRBV4-3
j_gene: TRBJ2-1
d_gene: -
abundance: -
CDR3nt: TGCGCCAGCAGCCAAGTTGCCCCGTCAGGGAAGGGATTCAATGAGCAGTTCTTC
CDR3aa: CASSQVAPSGKGFNEQFF

v_gene: TRBV7-2
j_gene: TRBJ2-4
d_gene: TRBD2
abundance: -
CDR3nt: TGTGCCAGCAGCGTCCCTAGCGGGGGGCCTAAAAACATTCAGTACTTC
CDR3aa: CASSVPSGGPKNIQYF

v_gene: TRBV5-1
j_gene: TRBJ2-3
d_gene: TRBD1
abundance: -
CDR3nt: TGCGCCAGCAGCCTCGGGACAGGAGGAAACGCAGATACGCAGTATTTT
CDR3aa: CASSLGTGGNADTQYF

v_gene: TRBV7-2
j_gene: TRBJ2-1
d_gene: -
abundance: -
CDR3nt: TGTGCCAGCAGCCCGGGGAGTGGAGCCTACAATGAGCAGTTCTTC
CDR3aa: CASSPGSGAYNEQFF

v_gene: TRBV14
j_gene: TRBJ1-2
d_gene: TRBD1
abundance: -
CDR3nt: TGTGCCAGCAGCCCCCCGGGACAGGGGGCGCCGCTAGGCTATGGCTACACCTTC
CDR3aa: CASSPPGQGAPLGYGYTF

v_gene: TRBV5-1
j_gene: TRBJ1-2
d_gene: -
abundance: once
CDR3nt: TGCGCCAGCAGCTTCAGTCCGGGGGGCGCGGCTCTCGATGGCTACACCTTC
CDR3aa: CASSFSPGGAALDGYTF

v_gene: TRBV27
j_gene: TRBJ1-5
d_gene: -
abundance: -
CDR3nt: TGTGCCAGCAGTTTAGGGGGCAGGGGTAATCAGCCCCAGCATTTT
CDR3aa: CASSLGGRGNQPQHF

v_gene: TRBV2
j_gene: TRBJ2-7
d_gene: TRBD2
abundance: -
CDR3nt: TGTGCCAGCAGTCAGCGGGAGTTGTACGAGCAGTACTTC
CDR3aa: CASSQRELYEQYF

v_gene: TRBV7-8
j_gene: TRBJ2-3
d_gene: TRBD1
abundance: once
CDR3nt: TGTGCCAGCAACGGACAGGGGGGTCCAGATACGCAGTATTTT
CDR3aa: CASNGQGGPDTQYF

v_gene: TRBV28
j_gene: TRBJ2-7
d_gene: TRBD2
abundance: -
CDR3nt: TGTGCCAGCAGCCTTGATAGCGGGAGGGCCCTGGTTTGGTCGCAGTACTTC
CDR3aa: CASSLDSGRALVWSQYF

v_gene: TRBV5-1
j_gene: TRBJ2-1
d_gene: -
abundance: -
CDR3nt: TGCGCCAGCAGCCGGGTCTATAATGAGCAGTTCTTC
CDR3aa: CASSRVYNEQFF

v_gene: TRBV5-1
j_gene: TRBJ2-2
d_gene: TRBD2
abundance: once
CDR3nt: TGCGCCAGCAGCTTGACGACTAGCGGGAGTACCGGGGAGCTGTTTTTT
CDR3aa: CASSLTTSGSTGELFF